This T cell receptor (beta chain) was identified in a study of blood T cells in healthy people across ages. V lost 6 bases to trimming and J lost 3 bases, with 12 bases between them. In germline, CDR1 is MNHEY, CDR2 SVGAGI. The CDR3 is made up of 14 amino acids. Primers used in a second PCR of about 6 to 11 cycles were a sample-barcoded 5' primer and a J-beta primer mix. From the 5' RACE reads, TCRdb called clonotypes with MiXCR, one entry per CDR3 protein. Of 710,000 or so distinct CDR3 sequences listed, 22% are singletons. The chain has TRBV6-5 and TRBJ1-5, with a weak D call TRBD1 (6 bases). This TCR was recovered from a man between 65 and 79 years old in good health. The sample comprised blood. The CDR3 sequence is CASRGAGSNQPQHF. The CDR3 nucleotides are TGTGCCAGCAGGGGGGCAGGTTCCAATCAGCCCCAGCATTTT.